Listed below are T cell receptor beta chains from one sample, sequenced in a study of blood T cells in healthy people across ages. TCRdb reanalysed the 5' RACE reads using MiXCR and keeps one entry per CDR3 protein. The sample contains roughly 550,000 distinct CDR3 sequences, nearly 25% of which appear only once. This sample was also put to use in a study of T cells of mothers and their children.

Sequenced input: blood. The receptors shown here come from a boy aged 5 to 17 in good health. CDR3s include the opening cysteine and the closing phenylalanine or tryptophan. D genes are given only for firm matches. Size tells how often a clone was seen (once, few, many) or the class of an expanded clone, and some rows leave it out.

clone_size	j_call	d_call	v_call	cdr3_aa	cdr3_nt
.	TRBJ2-6	.	TRBV9	CASSSLSANVLTF	TGTGCCAGCAGCTCCCTCAGCGCCAACGTCCTGACTTTC
.	TRBJ2-7	.	TRBV7-8	CASSLAGKEQYF	TGTGCCAGCAGCTTAGCGGGGAAGGAGCAGTACTTC
few	TRBJ2-7	TRBD2	TRBV6-2/TRBV6-3	CASSHGLAAPTSYEQYF	TGTGCCAGCAGTCACGGACTAGCGGCGCCAACTTCCTACGAGCAGTACTTC
many	TRBJ2-5	.	TRBV20-1	CSAPTGSMETQYF	TGCAGTGCGCCGACAGGTTCGATGGAGACCCAGTACTTC
.	TRBJ2-7	TRBD1	TRBV5-1	CASSLGGTGVSYEQYF	TGCGCCAGCAGCTTGGGCGGGACAGGGGTCTCCTACGAGCAGTACTTC
few	TRBJ2-7	.	TRBV5-1	CASFYWDEQYF	TGCGCCAGCTTTTACTGGGACGAGCAGTACTTC
.	TRBJ2-1	TRBD2	TRBV4-3	CASSQVAPPSGSRDNEQFF	TGCGCCAGCAGCCAAGTAGCCCCGCCTAGCGGGAGTCGGGACAATGAGCAGTTCTTC
few	TRBJ2-6	.	TRBV4-3	CASSQDFGLLGPFSSGANVLTF	TGCGCCAGCAGCCAAGATTTCGGATTGCTTGGACCCTTCAGCTCTGGGGCCAACGTCCTGACTTTC
few	TRBJ1-1	.	TRBV19	CASSIEGRTEAFF	TGTGCCAGTAGTATAGAGGGACGCACTGAAGCTTTCTTT
.	TRBJ2-5	.	TRBV4-3	CASSQDRLGGTQYF	TGCGCCAGCAGCCAAGATCGTCTGGGGGGGACCCAGTACTTC
few	TRBJ2-2	TRBD2	TRBV7-2	CASSLRAGGNTGELFF	TGTGCCAGCAGCTTAAGAGCGGGAGGGAACACCGGGGAGCTGTTTTTT
.	TRBJ2-7	.	TRBV5-1	CASSLDGSNYEQYF	TGCGCCAGCAGCCTGGACGGGAGTAACTACGAGCAGTACTTC
.	TRBJ2-1	.	TRBV19	CASSIVSANNEQFF	TGTGCCAGTAGTATAGTATCGGCAAACAATGAGCAGTTCTTC
.	TRBJ1-1	.	TRBV19	CASTAGIAEAFF	TGTGCCAGTACCGCAGGGATAGCTGAAGCTTTCTTT
few	TRBJ2-2	.	TRBV7-3	CASSLKSGYSSGGELFF	TGTGCCAGCAGCTTAAAATCGGGCTACTCTTCTGGCGGGGAGCTGTTTTTT